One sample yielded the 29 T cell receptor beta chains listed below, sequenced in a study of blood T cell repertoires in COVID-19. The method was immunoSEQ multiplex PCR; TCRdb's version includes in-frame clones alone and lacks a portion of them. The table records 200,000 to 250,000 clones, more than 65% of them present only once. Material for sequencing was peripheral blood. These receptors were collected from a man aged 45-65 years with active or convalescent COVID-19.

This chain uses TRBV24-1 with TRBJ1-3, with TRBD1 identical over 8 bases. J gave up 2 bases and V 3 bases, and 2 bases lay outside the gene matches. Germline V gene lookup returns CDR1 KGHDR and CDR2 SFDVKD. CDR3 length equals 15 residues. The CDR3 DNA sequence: TGTGCCACCAGTGATCCGGGACAGGCTGGAAACACCATATATTTT. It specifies CATSDPGQAGNTIYF.

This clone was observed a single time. The chain's CDR3 is CASSLDSNRGLVSKNIQYF. In nucleotides, the CDR3 is TGTGCCAGCAGCTTAGACTCGAACAGGGGGCTCGTCTCCAAAAACATTCAGTACTTC. V usage is TRBV7-2 and J usage is TRBJ2-4; 9 nucleotides match TRBD1. With 1 base clipped from V and 2 bases from J, the junction kept 12 bases outside the gene matches. CDR1 SGHTA and CDR2 FQGNSA come from the germline V gene. CDR3 length equals 19 residues.

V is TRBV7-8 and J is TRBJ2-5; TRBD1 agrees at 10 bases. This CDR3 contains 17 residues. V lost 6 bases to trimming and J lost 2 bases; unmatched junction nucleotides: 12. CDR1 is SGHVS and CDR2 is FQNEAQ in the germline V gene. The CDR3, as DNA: TGTGCCAGCAGGTTGAGTCGGACAGGGGGGCATCAAGAGACCCAGTACTTC. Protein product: CASRLSRTGGHQETQYF.

CDR3 coding DNA: TGTGCCAGCAGCTCCGGCTACCTGGGACTAGCGTACGAGCAGTACGTC. As protein: CASSSGYLGLAYEQYV. This rearrangement joins TRBV11-2 to TRBJ2-7; 10 nucleotides match TRBD2. Germline lookup yields CDR1 SGHAT and CDR2 FQNNGV. This CDR3 has 16 amino acids. Trimming cost V 4 bases and J 4 bases; bases outside gene matches: 10.

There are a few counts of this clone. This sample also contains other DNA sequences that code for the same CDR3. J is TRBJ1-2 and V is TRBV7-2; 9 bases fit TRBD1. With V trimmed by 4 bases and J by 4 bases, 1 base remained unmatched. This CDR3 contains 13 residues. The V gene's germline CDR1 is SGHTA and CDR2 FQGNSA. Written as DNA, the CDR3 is TGTGCCAGCAGCTCGGGACAGGGCTATGGCTACACCTTC. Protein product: CASSSGQGYGYTF.

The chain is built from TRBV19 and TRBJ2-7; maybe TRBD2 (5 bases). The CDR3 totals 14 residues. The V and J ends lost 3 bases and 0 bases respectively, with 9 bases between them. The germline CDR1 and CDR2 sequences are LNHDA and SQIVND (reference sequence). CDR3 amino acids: CASSIRRSSYEQYF. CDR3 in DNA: TGTGCCAGTAGTATTAGGAGGAGCTCCTACGAGCAGTACTTC.

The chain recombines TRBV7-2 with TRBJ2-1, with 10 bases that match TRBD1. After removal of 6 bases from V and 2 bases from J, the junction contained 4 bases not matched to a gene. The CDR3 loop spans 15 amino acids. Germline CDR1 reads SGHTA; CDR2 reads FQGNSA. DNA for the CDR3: TGTGCCAGCAGAGGACAGGGGGGGACCTACAATGAGCAGTTCTTC. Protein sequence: CASRGQGGTYNEQFF.

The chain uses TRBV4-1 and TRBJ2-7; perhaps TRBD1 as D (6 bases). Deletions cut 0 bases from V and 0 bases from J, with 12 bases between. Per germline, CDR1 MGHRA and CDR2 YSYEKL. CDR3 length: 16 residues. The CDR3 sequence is CASSQEWTAFSYEQYV. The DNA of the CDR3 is TGCGCCAGCAGCCAAGAATGGACAGCGTTCTCCTACGAGCAGTACGTC.

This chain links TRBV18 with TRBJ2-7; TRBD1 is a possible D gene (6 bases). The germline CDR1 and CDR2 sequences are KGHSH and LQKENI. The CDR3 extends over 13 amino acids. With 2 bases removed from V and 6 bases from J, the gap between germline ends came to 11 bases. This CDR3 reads CASSPGGSGEQYV. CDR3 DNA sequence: TGTGCCAGCTCACCAGGGGGCTCAGGCGAGCAGTACGTC.

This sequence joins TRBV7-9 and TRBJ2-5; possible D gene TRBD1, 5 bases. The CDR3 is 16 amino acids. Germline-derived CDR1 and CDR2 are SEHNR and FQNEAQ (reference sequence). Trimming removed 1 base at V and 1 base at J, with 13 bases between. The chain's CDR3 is CASSLGKGPAQETQYF. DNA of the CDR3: TGTGCCAGCAGCTTAGGAAAGGGGCCAGCCCAAGAGACCCAGTACTTC.

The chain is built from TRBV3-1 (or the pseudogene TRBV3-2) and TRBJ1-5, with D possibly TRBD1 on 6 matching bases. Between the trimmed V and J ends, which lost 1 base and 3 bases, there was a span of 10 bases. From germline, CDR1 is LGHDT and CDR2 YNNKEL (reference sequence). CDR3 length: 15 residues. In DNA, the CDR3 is TGTGCCAGCAGCCAAGCGCCAGGGGACAATCAGCCCCAGCATTTT. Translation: CASSQAPGDNQPQHF.

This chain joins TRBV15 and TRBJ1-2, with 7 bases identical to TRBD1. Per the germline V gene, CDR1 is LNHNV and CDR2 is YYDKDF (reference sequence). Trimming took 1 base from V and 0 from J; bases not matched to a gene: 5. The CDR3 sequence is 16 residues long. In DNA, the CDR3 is TGTGCCACCAGCAGAGCTACCGGGACAGCTAACTATGGCTACACCTTC. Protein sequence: CATSRATGTANYGYTF.

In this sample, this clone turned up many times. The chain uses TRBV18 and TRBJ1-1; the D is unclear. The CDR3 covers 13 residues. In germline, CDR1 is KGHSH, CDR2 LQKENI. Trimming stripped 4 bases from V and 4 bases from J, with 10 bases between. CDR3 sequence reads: CASSLAGVTEAFF. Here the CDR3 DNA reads TGTGCCAGCTCACTCGCAGGCGTCACTGAAGCTTTCTTT.

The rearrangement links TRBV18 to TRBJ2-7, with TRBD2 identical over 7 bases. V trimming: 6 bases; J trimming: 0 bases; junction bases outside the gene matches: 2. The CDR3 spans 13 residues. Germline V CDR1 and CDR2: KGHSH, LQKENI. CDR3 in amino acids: CASSRESSYEQYF. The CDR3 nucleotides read TGTGCCAGCTCGCGGGAGAGCTCCTACGAGCAGTACTTC.

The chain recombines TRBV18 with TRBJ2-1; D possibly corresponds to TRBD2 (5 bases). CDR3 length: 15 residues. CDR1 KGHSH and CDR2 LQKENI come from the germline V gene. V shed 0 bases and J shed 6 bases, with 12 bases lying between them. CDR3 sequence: CASSPPGGWSNEQFF. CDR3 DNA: TGTGCCAGCTCACCACCCGGCGGGTGGAGCAATGAGCAGTTCTTC.

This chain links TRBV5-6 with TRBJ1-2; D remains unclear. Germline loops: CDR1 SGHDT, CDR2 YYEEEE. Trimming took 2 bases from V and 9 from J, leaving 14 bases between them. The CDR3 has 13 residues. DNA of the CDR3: TGTGCCAGCAGCTTTAACGGAGTCTTTAGCTACACCTTC. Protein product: CASSFNGVFSYTF.

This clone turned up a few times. CDR3 protein: CASSPMDRADYGYTF. For the CDR3, the DNA is TGCGCCAGCAGCCCGATGGACAGGGCGGACTATGGCTACACCTTC. This chain connects TRBV4-1 to TRBJ1-2; 8 bases match TRBD1. Trimming took 4 bases from V and 3 from J; bases not matched to a gene: 7. The CDR3 is made up of 15 amino acids. From germline, CDR1 is MGHRA and CDR2 YSYEKL.

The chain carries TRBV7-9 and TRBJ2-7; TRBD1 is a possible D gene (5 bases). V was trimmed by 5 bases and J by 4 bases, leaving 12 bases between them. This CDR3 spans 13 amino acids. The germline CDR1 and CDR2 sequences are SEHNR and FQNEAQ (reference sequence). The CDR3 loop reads CASSPPDSYEQYV. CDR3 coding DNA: TGTGCCAGCAGCCCACCTGACAGTTACGAGCAGTACGTC.

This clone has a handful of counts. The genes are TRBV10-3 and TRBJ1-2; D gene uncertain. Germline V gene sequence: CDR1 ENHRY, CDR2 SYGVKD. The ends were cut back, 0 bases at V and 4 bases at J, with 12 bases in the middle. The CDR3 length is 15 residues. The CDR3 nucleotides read TGTGCCATCAGTGAGTCTTTCGGGGTCTCCTATGGCTACACCTTC. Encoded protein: CAISESFGVSYGYTF.

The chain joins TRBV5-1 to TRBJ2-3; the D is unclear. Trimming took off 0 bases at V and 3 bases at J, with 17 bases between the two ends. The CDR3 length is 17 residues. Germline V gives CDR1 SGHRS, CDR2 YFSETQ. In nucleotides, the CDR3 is TGCGCCAGCAGCTTGGGCTGGAGTAACGTCGGGACAGATACGCAGTATTTT. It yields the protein CASSLGWSNVGTDTQYF.

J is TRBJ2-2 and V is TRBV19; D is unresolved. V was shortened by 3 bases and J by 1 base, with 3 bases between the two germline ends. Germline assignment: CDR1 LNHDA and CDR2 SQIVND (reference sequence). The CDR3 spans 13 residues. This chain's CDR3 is CASSIWNTGELFF. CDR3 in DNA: TGTGCCAGTAGTATCTGGAACACCGGGGAGCTGTTTTTT.

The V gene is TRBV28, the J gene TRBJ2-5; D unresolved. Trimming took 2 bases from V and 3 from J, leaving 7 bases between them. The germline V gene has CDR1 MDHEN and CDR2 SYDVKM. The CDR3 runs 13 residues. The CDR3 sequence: CASSLAEEETQYF. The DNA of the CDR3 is TGTGCCAGCAGTTTAGCGGAAGAAGAGACCCAGTACTTC.

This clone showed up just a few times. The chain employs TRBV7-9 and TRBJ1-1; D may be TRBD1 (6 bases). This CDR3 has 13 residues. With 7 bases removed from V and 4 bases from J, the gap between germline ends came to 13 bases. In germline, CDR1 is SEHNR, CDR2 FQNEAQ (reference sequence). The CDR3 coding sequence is TGTGCCAGCATATACCAAGGGGGCACTGAAGCTTTCTTT. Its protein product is CASIYQGGTEAFF.

CDR3 sequence (DNA): TGTGCCAGCAGCGAAATTGGGGGGGACTCTTACAATGAGCAGTTCTTC. This translates into CASSEIGGDSYNEQFF. The V and J genes are TRBV7-8 and TRBJ2-1, with 7 bases lining up with TRBD2. CDR3 size: 16 residues. From germline, CDR1 is SGHVS and CDR2 FQNEAQ. The V segment lost 5 bases and the J segment 4 bases; nucleotides outside the gene matches: 11.

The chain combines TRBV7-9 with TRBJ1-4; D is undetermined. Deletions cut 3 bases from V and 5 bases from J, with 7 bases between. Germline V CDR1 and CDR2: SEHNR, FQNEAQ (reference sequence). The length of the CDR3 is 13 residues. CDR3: CASSFPPNEKLFF. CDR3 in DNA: TGTGCCAGCAGCTTCCCCCCAAATGAAAAACTGTTTTTT.

DNA of the CDR3: TGTGCCAGCAGGGTTCAGGATGGCTACACCTTC. Translating gives CASRVQDGYTF. J is TRBJ1-2 and V is TRBV12-3 or TRBV12-4; D is uncertain. The CDR3 spans 11 residues. V was cut by 6 bases and J by 6 bases, with 8 bases left in between.

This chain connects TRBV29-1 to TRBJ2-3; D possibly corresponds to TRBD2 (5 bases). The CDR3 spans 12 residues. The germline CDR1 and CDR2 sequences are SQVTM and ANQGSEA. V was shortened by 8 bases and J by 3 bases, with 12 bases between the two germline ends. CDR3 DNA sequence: TGCAGCACTGTCGGCGGGACAGATACGCAGTATTTT. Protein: CSTVGGTDTQYF.

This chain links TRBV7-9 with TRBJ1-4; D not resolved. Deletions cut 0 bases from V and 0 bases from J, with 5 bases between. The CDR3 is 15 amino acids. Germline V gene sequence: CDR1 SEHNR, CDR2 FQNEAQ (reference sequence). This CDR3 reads CASSLASATNEKLFF. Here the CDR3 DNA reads TGTGCCAGCAGCTTAGCGTCCGCAACTAATGAAAAACTGTTTTTT.

CDR3 coding DNA: TGTGCCAGCAGCCTAGGACTAGCGGGGGTCCAAGAGACCCAGTACTTC. It encodes CASSLGLAGVQETQYF. The rearrangement joins TRBV7-6 to TRBJ2-5, with TRBD2 matching over 13 bases. Trimming removed 5 bases from V and 1 base from J; junction bases left unmatched: 4. CDR3 length equals 16 residues. Per the germline V gene, CDR1 is SGHVS and CDR2 is FNYEAQ.